This T cell receptor beta chain appears in the sequencing data of a study of blood T cell repertoires in COVID-19. Study in general: Researchers got acute and convalescent COVID-19 samples from the United States, Italy and Spain. From T cells, B-cell-depleted T cells, or PBMCs came the material, which was cDNA or gDNA.

This clone was seen just once. Study processing details: Amplification of reference gene primers provided the estimated nucleated cell counts. The table came from immunoSEQ multiplex PCR; TCRdb's copy has only in-frame clones and leaves some out. V, J and clone size derive from that table, while D and trimming were established from the DNA sequence. The table has around 130,000 clones, around nine tenths seen once. The V gene end was trimmed by 7 bases and the J gene end by 7 bases; junction bases not matched to a gene: 6. There are 13 residues in the CDR3. Sequencing used peripheral blood. The chain couples TRBV12-3 or TRBV12-4 to TRBJ1-4, with 7 positions matching TRBD1. The sequence derives from a man aged 45-60 years with active or convalescent COVID-19. The CDR3 sequence is CASNRQGFEKLFF. In DNA form, the CDR3 reads TGTGCCAGCAATCGACAGGGCTTTGAAAAACTGTTTTTT.